This TCR beta chain was recorded in a study of Graves' ophthalmopathy and Graves' hyperthyroidism. Amplification from RNA transcripts yielded the TCR beta CDR3 regions. Following a first-round RT-PCR that used HTBI primers, a second-round multiplex PCR was carried out. A single record per CDR3 protein comes from TCRdb applying MiXCR to the multiplex PCR reads. The sample lists approximately 1.2 million distinct CDR3 sequences, less than 45% seen once, with 11% in the top ten. The V gene's germline CDR1 is PRHDT and CDR2 FYEKMQ (reference sequence). The CDR3 has 12 residues. Remarks on this clonotype: The antigen remains undetermined. This clone may be a read error of a much larger clone one base away.

Findings and caveats of the study: Ophthalmopathy progression was predicted by the model at approximately 70% sensitivity and about 74% specificity.

The chain recombines TRBV13 with TRBJ2-2; TRBD1 or TRBD2 may be the D gene (5 bases each). The receptor was derived from an adult man with Graves' hyperthyroidism. Sequencing used peripheral blood or thyroid tissue (not recorded which). The DNA for the CDR3 is TGTGCCAGCAGCCAGGGCGCCGGGGAGCTGCTTTTT. This gives the protein CASSQGAGELLF.